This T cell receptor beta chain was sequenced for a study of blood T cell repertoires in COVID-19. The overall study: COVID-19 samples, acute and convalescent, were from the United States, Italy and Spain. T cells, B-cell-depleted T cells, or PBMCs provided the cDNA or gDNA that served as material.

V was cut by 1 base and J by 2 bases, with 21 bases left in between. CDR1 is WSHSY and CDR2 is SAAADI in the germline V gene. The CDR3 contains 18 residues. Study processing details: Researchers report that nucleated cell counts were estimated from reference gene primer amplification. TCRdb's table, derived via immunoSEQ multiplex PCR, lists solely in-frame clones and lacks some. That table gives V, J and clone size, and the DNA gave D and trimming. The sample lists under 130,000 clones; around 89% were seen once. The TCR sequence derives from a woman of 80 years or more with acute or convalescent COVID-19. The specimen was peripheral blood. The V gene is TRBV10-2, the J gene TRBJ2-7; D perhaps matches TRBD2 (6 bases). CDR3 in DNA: TGCGCCAGCAGTGAGTTCCGAACACATGCGGGGCCCGCCTACGAGCAGTACTTC. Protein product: CASSEFRTHAGPAYEQYF.